This T cell receptor (beta chain) was recovered during a study of Ad26.COV2.S vaccination and SARS-CoV-2 variants. Study as a whole: Donor participated within the Ad26.COV2.S arm of the COV1001 trial.

CDR1 and CDR2 (germline): ENHRY, SYGVKD. Trimming stripped 3 bases from V and 2 bases from J, with 10 bases between. This CDR3 has 14 amino acids. Treatment here: roughly 18 received Ad26.COV2.S at low or high dose, single or two shots; 5 received placebo; per-sample allocation not given. Sampling happened 63 days after the first vaccine or placebo injection. Using immunoSEQ multiplex PCR, the repertoire was profiled, and TCRdb retains in-frame clones only, with some absent. The sample includes about 680,000 clones, roughly 90% seen only once; the top ten take roughly 1.5%. The rearrangement links TRBV10-3 to TRBJ1-2, with D tentatively TRBD1 (5 bases). This TCR was recovered from a person between 18 and 60 years old who received the Ad26.COV2.S COVID-19 vaccine or a placebo. Source: peripheral blood, taken in a trial of Ad26.COV2.S vaccine versus placebo. The CDR3 loop is CAISEGRQNYGYTF. In DNA, the CDR3 is TGTGCCATCAGTGAAGGCAGACAGAACTATGGCTACACCTTC.